This TCR beta chain was captured by sequencing in a study of blood T cell repertoires in COVID-19. Study processing details: Reference gene primer amplification gave estimated nucleated cell counts. The assay was immunoSEQ multiplex PCR, and TCRdb's table has in-frame clones only and misses some. Clone size and V and J calls were adopted from that table, with D and trimming inferred from the DNA. The data contain about 69,000 clones, nearly 90% of them singletons. Sequencing was carried out using peripheral blood. The sequence derives from a man aged 50 or older with acute or convalescent COVID-19.

CDR3 amino acids: CASSVTSVGTYEQYF. CDR3 nucleotide sequence: TGTGCCAGTAGTGTGACTAGCGTAGGAACCTACGAGCAGTACTTC. The rearrangement uses TRBV19 and TRBJ2-7; 8 nucleotides line up with TRBD2. With 5 bases clipped from V and 2 bases from J, the junction kept 8 bases outside the gene matches. Germline V lookup: CDR1 LNHDA, CDR2 SQIVND (reference sequence). This CDR3 has 15 amino acids.